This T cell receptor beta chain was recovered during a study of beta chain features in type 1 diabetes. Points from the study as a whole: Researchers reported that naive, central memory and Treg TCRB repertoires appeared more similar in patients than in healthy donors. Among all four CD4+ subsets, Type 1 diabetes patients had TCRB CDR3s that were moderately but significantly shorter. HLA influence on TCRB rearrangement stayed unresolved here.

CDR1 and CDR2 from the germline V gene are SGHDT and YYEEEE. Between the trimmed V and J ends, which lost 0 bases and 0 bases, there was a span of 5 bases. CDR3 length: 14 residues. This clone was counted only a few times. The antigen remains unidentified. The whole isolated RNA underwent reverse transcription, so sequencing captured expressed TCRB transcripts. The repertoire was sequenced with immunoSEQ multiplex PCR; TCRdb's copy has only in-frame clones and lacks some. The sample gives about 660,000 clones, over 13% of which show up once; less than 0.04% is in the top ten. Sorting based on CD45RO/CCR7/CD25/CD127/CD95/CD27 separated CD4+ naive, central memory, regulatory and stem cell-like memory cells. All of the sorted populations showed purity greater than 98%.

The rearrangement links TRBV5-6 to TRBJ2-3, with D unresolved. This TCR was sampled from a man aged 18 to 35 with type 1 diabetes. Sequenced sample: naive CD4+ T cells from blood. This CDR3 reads CASSLAGSTDTQYF. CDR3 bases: TGTGCCAGCAGCTTGGCAGGCAGCACAGATACGCAGTATTTT. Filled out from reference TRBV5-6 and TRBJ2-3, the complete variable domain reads DAGVTQSPTHLIKTRGQQVTLRCSPKSGHDTVSWYQQALGQGPQFIFQYYEEEERQRGNFPDRFSGHQFPNYSSELNVNALLLGDSALYLCASSLAGSTDTQYFGPGTRLTVL.